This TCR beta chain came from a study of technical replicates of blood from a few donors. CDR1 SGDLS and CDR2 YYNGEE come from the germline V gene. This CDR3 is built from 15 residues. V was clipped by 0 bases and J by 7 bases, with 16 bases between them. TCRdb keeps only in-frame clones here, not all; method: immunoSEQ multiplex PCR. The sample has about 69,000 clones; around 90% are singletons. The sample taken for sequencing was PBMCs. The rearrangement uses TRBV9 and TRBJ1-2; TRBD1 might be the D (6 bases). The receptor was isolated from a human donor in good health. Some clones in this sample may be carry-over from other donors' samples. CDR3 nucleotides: TGTGCCAGCAGCGTAGTGGGGGGGCAAGCAGCTGGCTACACCTTC. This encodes CASSVVGGQAAGYTF.